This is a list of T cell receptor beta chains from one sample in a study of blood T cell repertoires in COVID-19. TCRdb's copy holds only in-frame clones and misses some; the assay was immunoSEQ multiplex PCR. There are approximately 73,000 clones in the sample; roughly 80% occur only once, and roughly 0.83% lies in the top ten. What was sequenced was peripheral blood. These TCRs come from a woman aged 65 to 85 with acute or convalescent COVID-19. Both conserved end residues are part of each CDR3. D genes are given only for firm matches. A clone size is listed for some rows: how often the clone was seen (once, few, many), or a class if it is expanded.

TGTGCCAGCAGCAATAGGGGGGGAACTGAAGCTTTCTTT CASSNRGGTEAFF TRBJ1-1 few TRBV7-6 NA
TGTGCCAGCAGTTTAAGGTCCGGACAGACGAACACTGAAGCTTTCTTT CASSLRSGQTNTEAFF TRBJ1-1 NA TRBV27 NA
TGTGCCAGCACGGGACAGGGCTCCCAAGAGACCCAGTACTTC CASTGQGSQETQYF TRBJ2-5 NA TRBV2 TRBD1
TGTGCCAGCAGCTTTATCCGGGACAGTTCTGGAAACACCATATATTTT CASSFIRDSSGNTIYF TRBJ1-3 NA TRBV7-9 TRBD1
TGTGCCAGCAGCCTTGGACAGGGGAATTACAATGAGCAGTTCTTC CASSLGQGNYNEQFF TRBJ2-1 NA TRBV7-8 TRBD1
TGTGCCAGCAGCCAATGGGGGGCTGAAGCTTTCTTT CASSQWGAEAFF TRBJ1-1 NA TRBV14 NA
TGTGCCAGTAGTATCTCCCACGGGATGAACACTGAAGCTTTCTTT CASSISHGMNTEAFF TRBJ1-1 NA TRBV19 NA
TGTGCCTGGAGTATAAACTCTAGGCGCGAGACCCAGTACTTC CAWSINSRRETQYF TRBJ2-5 NA TRBV30 NA
TGTGCCAGCTCACCATATCAGGGTTCGACCGGGGAGCTGTTTTTT CASSPYQGSTGELFF TRBJ2-2 NA TRBV18 NA
TGCGCCAGCAGCTCCCTAAAGGGGGAGACCGCCTATGGCTACACCTTC CASSSLKGETAYGYTF TRBJ1-2 NA TRBV5-1 NA
TGTGCCATCAGTGTTTTAGATGGCTACACCTTC CAISVLDGYTF TRBJ1-2 NA TRBV10-3 NA
TGTGCCAGCAGCCACGGAGCGGGGGGGCCGGGAGATACGCAGTATTTT CASSHGAGGPGDTQYF TRBJ2-3 NA TRBV14 TRBD2
TGTGCCAGTAGTATAAGGGGCAGGGGGCCTCTGACCGGGGAGCTGTTTTTT CASSIRGRGPLTGELFF TRBJ2-2 NA TRBV19 TRBD1
TGTGCTAGTGGGCCGGAGGTCGGGGAGCTGTTTTTT CASGPEVGELFF TRBJ2-2 NA TRBV12-5 NA
TGTGCCAGTAGTATACGGCGGGGGAGGACACAGGGGGCCTTGAACACTGAAGCTTTCTTT CASSIRRGRTQGALNTEAFF TRBJ1-1 NA TRBV19 TRBD1
TGTGCCAGCAGCCCCCTCAGCACAGGGAACTACGAGCAGTACTTC CASSPLSTGNYEQYF TRBJ2-7 NA TRBV9 NA
TGTGCCAGCAGTGATACGGGGATGAACACTGAAGCTTTCTTT CASSDTGMNTEAFF TRBJ1-1 NA TRBV2 NA
TGTGCCAGTAGTATGGGCGGGTCCGGCTACGAGCAGTACTTC CASSMGGSGYEQYF TRBJ2-7 NA TRBV19 NA
TGTGCCAGTAGTATTTCGGACAGGGGGTACAATGAGCAGTTCTTC CASSISDRGYNEQFF TRBJ2-1 once TRBV19 TRBD1
TGCAGCGTTGAGGACAGCCACTATGGCTACACCTTC CSVEDSHYGYTF TRBJ1-2 NA TRBV29-1 NA
TGTGCCAGCAGCCTTAAAACAGATACGCAGTATTTT CASSLKTDTQYF TRBJ2-3 NA TRBV7-8 NA
TGTGCCAGCATACGACTGGGGACAGGGGGCTACGAGCAGTACTTC CASIRLGTGGYEQYF TRBJ2-7 NA TRBV28 TRBD1
TGTGCCAGCAGCTTGAGCGGAAGCTACGAGCAGTACTTC CASSLSGSYEQYF TRBJ2-7 once TRBV7-2 NA
TGTGCCAGTAGTATTGGAGACAGGACGATTTACGAGCAGTACTTC CASSIGDRTIYEQYF TRBJ2-7 NA TRBV19 NA
TGTGCCATCGGAACTAGCGGGGGTTGGGATACGCAGTATTTT CAIGTSGGWDTQYF TRBJ2-3 NA TRBV10-3 TRBD2
TGTGCCAGCAGTTTGGAGGGTTGGGACATTCAGTACTTC CASSLEGWDIQYF TRBJ2-4 NA TRBV6-5 NA
TGCAGCGTTGATGTACGGGACAGGGCGGAAAGGGTGGACACTGAAGCTTTCTTT CSVDVRDRAERVDTEAFF TRBJ1-1 NA TRBV29-1 TRBD1
TGTGCCAGCAGCTTCTACAGGGAGACCCAGTACTTC CASSFYRETQYF TRBJ2-5 few TRBV5-6 NA
TGTGCCAGCAGCGGCAGGGAACACCCCTACGAGCAGTACTTC CASSGREHPYEQYF TRBJ2-7 few TRBV9 NA
TGTGCCAGCAGCCACGGGACAGGGGTCAATCAGCCCCAGCATTTT CASSHGTGVNQPQHF TRBJ1-5 once TRBV3-1/TRBV3-2 TRBD1
TGTGCCAGCAGCGTAGATTTGGGGCGGACCGGGGAGCTGTTTTTT CASSVDLGRTGELFF TRBJ2-2 NA TRBV9 NA
TGTGCCAGCAGCTCCGTACAGGTCTCTGGAAACACCATATATTTT CASSSVQVSGNTIYF TRBJ1-3 NA TRBV11-2 NA
TGTGCCAGCAGTTTAACATCAGGGTACGAGCAGTACTTC CASSLTSGYEQYF TRBJ2-7 NA TRBV12-3/TRBV12-4 NA
TGTGCCAGCAGTGAAGAATTAGGACTGTTCTACGAGCAGTACTTC CASSEELGLFYEQYF TRBJ2-7 NA TRBV6-1 NA
TGTGCCAGCAGTGAAGGTCGGTTTTCACCCCTCCACTTT CASSEGRFSPLHF TRBJ1-6 NA TRBV2 NA
TGCGCCAGCAGCTTGGCAAGACTAGCGGGGAACCACAATGAGCAGTTCTTC CASSLARLAGNHNEQFF TRBJ2-1 once TRBV5-1 TRBD2
TGTGCCAGCAGCTCGGGACAGGCCCCACTCGATGGCTACACCTTC CASSSGQAPLDGYTF TRBJ1-2 NA TRBV5-4 TRBD1
NA CASSQLWGQGTLPSSW TRBJ1-2 NA TRBV28 NA
TGTGCCAGCAGCTTAAAAGGGACAGGTTGGTTTGAGACCCAGTACTTC CASSLKGTGWFETQYF TRBJ2-5 once TRBV11-2 TRBD1
TGTGCCAGCAGCCTATTCCAGGGGGGCCTCGCTGAAGCTTTCTTT CASSLFQGGLAEAFF TRBJ1-1 NA TRBV3-1/TRBV3-2 TRBD1
TGTGCCAGCAGTTCTACAGGTTTCACTGAAGCTTTCTTT CASSSTGFTEAFF TRBJ1-1 NA TRBV7-8 NA
TGTGCCAGCAGCCTAACCCGGGACAGGGAGGGTGAAGCTTTCTTT CASSLTRDREGEAFF TRBJ1-1 few TRBV7-9 TRBD1
TGTGCTAGTGCCCCCGGGACAAAACACAATGAGCAGTTCTTC CASAPGTKHNEQFF TRBJ2-1 NA TRBV12-5 NA
TGTGCCAGCAGTTCTGGGGGGGCGAATAGCAATCAGCCCCAGCATTTT CASSSGGANSNQPQHF TRBJ1-5 NA TRBV6-5 NA
TGTGCCAGCAGTTCGCGGGAGACGCGTTACGAGCAGTACTTC CASSSRETRYEQYF TRBJ2-7 few TRBV27 TRBD2
TGTGCCAGCAGCTCTCGACTAGCGGGAGGGGAGCTGTTTTTT CASSSRLAGGELFF TRBJ2-2 NA TRBV7-2 TRBD2
TGTGCCAGCAGCTTAAGTACTAGCGGGGGGCCTAGCACAGATACGCAGTATTTT CASSLSTSGGPSTDTQYF TRBJ2-3 once TRBV13 TRBD2
TGTGCCAGCATGGGCCCAACCACCACAGATACGCAGTATTTT CASMGPTTTDTQYF TRBJ2-3 NA TRBV2 NA
TGTGCCAGCAGTCTCGGAGGGACAGGGGGTGATTCACCCCTCCACTTT CASSLGGTGGDSPLHF TRBJ1-6 NA TRBV28 TRBD1
TGTGCCAGCAGCGAAGAGCGGGATTCGTCCTACGAGCAGTACTTC CASSEERDSSYEQYF TRBJ2-7 NA TRBV7-3 TRBD2
TGTGCCAGCAGCTTAGTAACTAGCGGGATATCAAATGAGCAGTTCTTC CASSLVTSGISNEQFF TRBJ2-1 NA TRBV7-8 TRBD2
TGCAGCGTTTCCGAACTTACAGGGGGCACTGAAGCTTTCTTT CSVSELTGGTEAFF TRBJ1-1 NA TRBV29-1 TRBD1
TGTGCCACCAGCAGAGACTTTGATAGCGGGAGGGATGAGACCCAGTACTTC CATSRDFDSGRDETQYF TRBJ2-5 few TRBV15 TRBD2
TGTGCCAGCTCACCCGAGGTCTCCTACGAGCAGTACTTC CASSPEVSYEQYF TRBJ2-7 NA TRBV18 NA